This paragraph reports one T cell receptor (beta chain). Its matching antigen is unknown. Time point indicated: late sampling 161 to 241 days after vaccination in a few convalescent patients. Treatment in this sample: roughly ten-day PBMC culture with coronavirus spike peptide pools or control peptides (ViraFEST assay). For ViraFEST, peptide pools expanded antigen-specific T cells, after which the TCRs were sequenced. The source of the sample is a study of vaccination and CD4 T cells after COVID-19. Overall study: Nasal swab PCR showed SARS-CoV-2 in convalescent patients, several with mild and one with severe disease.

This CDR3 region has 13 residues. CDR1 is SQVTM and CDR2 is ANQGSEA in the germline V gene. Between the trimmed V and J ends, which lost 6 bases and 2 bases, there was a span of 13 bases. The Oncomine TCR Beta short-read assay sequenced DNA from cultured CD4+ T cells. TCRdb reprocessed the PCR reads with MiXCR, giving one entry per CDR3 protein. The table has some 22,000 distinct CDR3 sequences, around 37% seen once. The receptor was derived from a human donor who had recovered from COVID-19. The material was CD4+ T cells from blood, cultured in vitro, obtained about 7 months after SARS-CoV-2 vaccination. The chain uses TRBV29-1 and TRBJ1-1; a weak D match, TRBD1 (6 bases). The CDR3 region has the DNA TGCAGCGTAGGACAGTCAGCTAACACTGAAGCTTTCTTT. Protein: CSVGQSANTEAFF.